Shown below are 31 T cell receptor beta chains from a single sample sequenced in a study of shared clonotypes between healthy human individuals. The assay was immunoSEQ multiplex PCR, and TCRdb's table has in-frame clones only and misses some. Here the sample spans 400,000 to 500,000 clones, around 78% being singletons. Sequenced sample: PBMCs. These receptors were collected from a woman aged 40 to 50 in good health. Some clones in this sample may be carry-over from other donors' samples.

V is TRBV5-1 and J is TRBJ1-2; TRBD1 is a possible D gene (6 bases). V was clipped by 0 bases and J by 8 bases, with 14 bases between them. CDR3 length equals 14 residues. The germline CDR1 and CDR2 sequences are SGHRS and YFSETQ. CDR3 DNA: TGCGCCAGCAGCTTGGATGGACAGTCCGGGGGCTACACCTTC. As protein: CASSLDGQSGGYTF.

This chain connects TRBV10-3 to TRBJ2-3; 7 nucleotides match TRBD1. With V trimmed by 6 bases and J by 1 base, 1 base remained unmatched. The CDR3 runs 13 residues. Germline V gene data show CDR1 as ENHRY and CDR2 as SYGVKD. CDR3 sequence reads: CAIRQGGTDTQYF. The CDR3 nucleotides are TGTGCCATCAGGCAGGGGGGCACAGATACGCAGTATTTT.

The chain links TRBV30 to TRBJ2-5; tentative D call: TRBD1 (7 bases). V was pared by 2 bases and J by 11 bases, with 15 bases between. From germline, CDR1 is GTSNPN and CDR2 SVGIG (reference sequence). CDR3 length: 12 residues. CDR3 DNA sequence: TGTGCCTGGAGTCCCTCCAGGGGGGAGCAGTACTTC. Encoded protein: CAWSPSRGEQYF.

Details on this clone: This may stem from a read error, because a much larger clone lies one nucleotide away. In the same sample, other DNA sequences code for this CDR3. The chain couples TRBV25-1 to TRBJ2-2; TRBD1 matches at 9 bases. Germline V CDR1 and CDR2: MGHDK, SYGVNS. After removal of 3 bases from V and 4 bases from J, the junction contained 6 bases not matched to a gene. This CDR3 spans 16 amino acids. The CDR3, as DNA: TGTGCCAGCAGTGAGAGGGGGGACAGGGCCACCGGGGAGCTGTTTTTT. Translated, it gives CASSERGDRATGELFF.

The chain carries TRBV15 and TRBJ1-5; perhaps TRBD1 as D (6 bases). From germline, CDR1 is LNHNV and CDR2 YYDKDF (reference sequence). The CDR3 spans 14 residues. V lost 2 bases, J lost 6 bases, and 11 bases lay in between. Here the CDR3 reads CATSRYRVGQPQHF. Written as DNA, the CDR3 is TGTGCCACCAGCAGATACAGGGTAGGTCAGCCCCAGCATTTT. The complete variable domain, with remaining parts taken from reference TRBV15 and TRBJ1-5, reads DAMVIQNPRYQVTQFGKPVTLSCSQTLNHNVMYWYQQKSSQAPKLLFHYYDKDFNNEADTPDNFQSRRPNTSFCFLDIRSPGLGDTAMYLCATSRYRVGQPQHFGDGTRLSIL.

J is TRBJ2-7 and V is TRBV18; D is ambiguous. The CDR3 has 14 amino acids. V lost 0 bases and J lost 4, with 10 bases in between. CDR1 and CDR2 from the germline V gene are KGHSH and LQKENI. This CDR3 reads CASSPPNLYYEQYF. The CDR3 coding sequence is TGTGCCAGCTCACCACCGAACCTGTATTACGAGCAGTACTTC. The variable domain in full, with the rest retrieved from reference TRBV18 and TRBJ2-7, is NAGVMQNPRHLVRRRGQEARLRCSPMKGHSHVYWYRQLPEEGLKFMVYLQKENIIDESGMPKERFSAEFPKEGPSILRIQQVVRGDSAAYFCASSPPNLYYEQYFGPGTRLTVT.

The V gene is TRBV28, the J gene TRBJ1-5; 7 nucleotides align to TRBD1. V shed 5 bases, J shed 5 bases, and the junction held 6 bases outside the gene matches. There are 14 residues in the CDR3. Germline assignment: CDR1 MDHEN and CDR2 SYDVKM. CDR3 sequence: CASSTGTEYQPQHF. The CDR3 nucleotides are TGTGCCAGCAGTACCGGGACAGAATATCAGCCCCAGCATTTT.

This clone was seen a single time. The chain joins TRBV28 to TRBJ2-1, with 9 bases fitting TRBD2. The CDR3 loop spans 14 amino acids. The V gene end was trimmed by 3 bases and the J gene end by 5 bases; junction bases not matched to a gene: 2. Germline-derived CDR1 and CDR2 are MDHEN and SYDVKM. The CDR3 reads CASSLLAGHNEQFF. CDR3 DNA: TGTGCCAGCAGTTTGCTAGCGGGACACAATGAGCAGTTCTTC.

This clone has a single count. A far larger clone is just one base off, so this is likely a read error. V usage is TRBV4-2 and J usage is TRBJ2-5; 12 bases line up with TRBD2. The germline gives CDR1 LGHNA, CDR2 YNFKEQ. The CDR3 sequence is 17 residues long. The CDR3 DNA reads TGTGCCAGCGGCCAAGGAACTAGCGGGGGGACCCAAGAGACCCAGTACTTC. This translates into CASGQGTSGGTQETQYF.

The rearrangement links TRBV9 to TRBJ2-1; possibly TRBD2 for D (6 bases). V lost 3 bases to trimming and J lost 10 bases, with 20 bases between them. From germline, CDR1 is SGDLS and CDR2 YYNGEE. This CDR3 is built from 15 residues. CDR3 sequence: CASSGTPGLLMEQFF. The CDR3 coding sequence is TGTGCCAGCAGCGGTACACCGGGACTTCTTATGGAGCAGTTCTTC.

The chain uses TRBV28 and TRBJ2-5, with 9 bases identical to TRBD1. Unmatched junction bases numbered 5, after V lost 4 bases and J lost 5 bases. Germline V CDR1 and CDR2: MDHEN, SYDVKM. This CDR3 region has 14 residues. The CDR3 region has the DNA TGTGCCAGCAGTTCAACAGGGGGCGAGGAGACCCAGTACTTC. Translated: CASSSTGGEETQYF.

The J gene is TRBJ2-3, the V gene TRBV9, with TRBD2 matching over 15 bases. CDR1 is SGDLS, CDR2 YYNGEE, per germline. The V segment lost 3 bases and the J segment 4 bases; nucleotides outside the gene matches: 9. The CDR3 contains 18 residues. CDR3 amino acids: CASSAGGLAGGWADTQYF. In DNA form, the CDR3 reads TGTGCCAGCAGCGCCGGGGGACTAGCGGGAGGCTGGGCAGATACGCAGTATTTT.

The CDR3 here is CASSSGGWAGGEQFF. CDR3 nucleotides: TGTGCCAGCAGTTCGGGGGGCTGGGCTGGAGGGGAGCAGTTCTTC. The chain employs TRBV28 and TRBJ2-1, with D maybe TRBD2 (7 bases). CDR1 MDHEN and CDR2 SYDVKM come from the germline V gene. The CDR3 contains 15 residues. Trimming removed 4 bases at V and 10 bases at J, with 20 bases between. Supplemented by reference TRBV28 and TRBJ2-1, the full variable domain reads DVKVTQSSRYLVKRTGEKVFLECVQDMDHENMFWYRQDPGLGLRLIYFSYDVKMKEKGDIPEGYSVSREKKERFSLILESASTNQTSMYLCASSSGGWAGGEQFFGPGTRLTVL.

The table lists this clone with a few counts. This rearrangement joins TRBV27 to TRBJ2-7; unclear D gene. This CDR3 is built from 15 residues. V was cut by 3 bases and J by 3 bases, with 15 bases left in between. Germline V CDR1 and CDR2: MNHEY, SMNVEV (reference sequence). The chain's CDR3 is CASSFRFGQVYEQYF. CDR3 nucleotide sequence: TGTGCCAGCAGTTTTCGTTTTGGTCAGGTCTACGAGCAGTACTTC.

This CDR3 reads CASSFIGNREPYNEQFF. CDR3 sequence (DNA): TGTGCCAGCAGTTTTATAGGGAACAGGGAGCCCTACAATGAGCAGTTCTTC. The V gene is TRBV28, the J gene TRBJ2-1, with a tentative D call TRBD1 (6 bases). The germline V gene has CDR1 MDHEN and CDR2 SYDVKM. The V and J ends lost 3 bases and 2 bases respectively, with 17 bases between them. CDR3 length: 17 amino acids.

The chain has TRBV27 and TRBJ1-3; maybe TRBD1 (5 bases). Per germline, CDR1 MNHEY and CDR2 SMNVEV (reference sequence). The V end was cut by 8 bases, the J end by 2 bases, with 19 bases between. This CDR3 contains 16 residues. This chain's CDR3 is CASARDPFTTGNTIYF. CDR3 sequence (DNA): TGTGCCAGCGCGAGGGACCCGTTTACTACTGGAAACACCATATATTTT.

The rearrangement uses TRBV12-5 and TRBJ2-2, with D perhaps TRBD1 or TRBD2 (5 bases each). CDR1 is LGHNT and CDR2 is FRNRAP in the germline V gene. There are 13 residues in the CDR3. V was trimmed by 8 bases and J by 2 bases, leaving 9 bases between them. CDR3 residues: CASRGVNTGELFF. The CDR3 coding sequence is TGTGCTAGTCGAGGGGTAAACACCGGGGAGCTGTTTTTT.

In this sample, this clone turned up once. This rearrangement joins TRBV30 to TRBJ2-5, with TRBD2 matching 8 bases. V lost 0 bases and J lost 5; bases outside the gene matches: 2. The CDR3 contains 13 residues. CDR1 is GTSNPN and CDR2 is SVGIG in the germline V gene (reference sequence). The CDR3 DNA sequence: TGTGCCTGGAGTGTGACGGGAGGGGAGACCCAGTACTTC. Its protein is CAWSVTGGETQYF.

This chain joins TRBV29-1 and TRBJ2-1; possible D gene TRBD2, 5 bases. The CDR3 length is 13 residues. Germline values: CDR1 SQVTM, CDR2 ANQGSEA. V was clipped by 4 bases and J by 5 bases, with 12 bases between them. CDR3 DNA sequence: TGCAGCGTTGGGTGGGGAGTGAACAATGAGCAGTTCTTC. This gives the protein CSVGWGVNNEQFF.

CDR3 nucleotides: TGCAGTGCTAGGGCTACTGAAGCTTTCTTT. Translation: CSARATEAFF. The chain joins TRBV20-1 to TRBJ1-1; no definite D call. The CDR3 consists of 10 residues. V was trimmed by 3 bases and J by 5 bases, leaving 4 bases between them. Germline V gene data show CDR1 as DFQATT and CDR2 as SNEGSKA (reference sequence).

The V gene is TRBV10-3, the J gene TRBJ1-5; TRBD1 aligns across 9 bases. The CDR3 consists of 14 residues. Germline V gives CDR1 ENHRY, CDR2 SYGVKD. V was pared by 7 bases and J by 6 bases, with 7 bases of the junction left unmatched. The chain's CDR3 is CAINNDRGVQPQHF. The CDR3 DNA follows: TGTGCCATCAATAATGACAGGGGGGTTCAGCCCCAGCATTTT.

In this sample, this clone turned up a few times. This rearrangement joins TRBV6-1 to TRBJ1-3; unclear D gene. The germline V gene encodes CDR1 MNHNS and CDR2 SASEGT. V shed 11 bases and J shed 0 bases, with 11 bases lying between them. This CDR3 is built from 13 residues. CDR3: CAGTSYSGNTIYF. The CDR3 DNA reads TGTGCCGGTACGTCGTACTCTGGAAACACCATATATTTT.

The genes are TRBV5-4 and TRBJ2-7; unclear D gene. The germline V gene encodes CDR1 SGHNT and CDR2 YYREEE (reference sequence). The CDR3 length is 13 residues. The V gene lost 3 bases and the J gene lost 0 bases, with 7 bases spanning the gap. CDR3 in amino acids: CASSYAVSYEQYF. Written as DNA, the CDR3 is TGTGCCAGCAGCTATGCGGTCTCCTACGAGCAGTACTTC. Complete variable domain (other parts from reference TRBV5-4 and TRBJ2-7): ETGVTQSPTHLIKTRGQQVTLRCSSQSGHNTVSWYQQALGQGPQFIFQYYREEENGRGNFPPRFSGLQFPNYSSELNVNALELDDSALYLCASSYAVSYEQYFGPGTRLTVT.

This clone was counted once. The V call is TRBV28, the J call TRBJ2-7, with D tentatively TRBD2 (7 bases). CDR1 is MDHEN and CDR2 is SYDVKM in the germline V gene. The CDR3 is 19 residues long. V shed 4 bases and J shed 0 bases, with 25 bases lying between them. This CDR3 is CASSSGQWGGLLSSYEQYF. The CDR3 bases are TGTGCCAGCAGTTCTGGTCAATGGGGGGGCCTATTGAGCTCCTACGAGCAGTACTTC.

The chain uses TRBV7-3 and TRBJ2-6, with TRBD2 matching 7 bases. There are 18 residues in the CDR3. Germline CDR1 and CDR2: SGHTA and FQGTGA. Trimming cost V 0 bases and J 0 bases; bases outside gene matches: 5. This chain's CDR3 is CASSLTAGESSGANVLTF. The CDR3 DNA is TGTGCCAGCAGCTTAACGGCGGGGGAGAGCTCTGGGGCCAACGTCCTGACTTTC.

The CDR3 loop reads CASSLEGGRWPQHF. The CDR3 nucleotides are TGTGCCAGCAGTTTAGAAGGGGGTAGGTGGCCCCAGCATTTT. V is TRBV27 and J is TRBJ1-5; a possible D gene is TRBD1 (6 bases). The V end was cut by 2 bases, the J end by 9 bases, with 14 bases between. There are 14 residues in the CDR3. From germline, CDR1 is MNHEY and CDR2 SMNVEV (reference sequence).

The chain uses TRBV5-1 and TRBJ2-7, with 8 bases matching TRBD1. The CDR3 totals 14 residues. The ends lost 4 bases at V and 3 bases at J; junction bases unmatched: 6. Germline CDR1 reads SGHRS; CDR2 reads YFSETQ. CDR3 sequence: CASSRDRGGYEQYF. The CDR3 region has the DNA TGCGCCAGCAGCCGAGACAGGGGAGGCTACGAGCAGTACTTC.

CDR3 bases: TGTGCCAGCAGTTTACTTCTGACAGGGGGGAGCGAGCAGTACTTC. Residues: CASSLLLTGGSEQYF. V gene TRBV27 combines with J gene TRBJ2-7; 9 nucleotides agree with TRBD1. With 2 bases clipped from V and 6 bases from J, the junction kept 8 bases outside the gene matches. There are 15 residues in the CDR3. Per germline, CDR1 MNHEY and CDR2 SMNVEV (reference sequence).

V gene TRBV5-6 combines with J gene TRBJ2-7, with 9 positions matching TRBD1. The CDR3 has 15 residues. Trimming at V came to 4 bases and at J to 0 bases, leaving 5 bases not matched to a gene. The germline gives CDR1 SGHDT, CDR2 YYEEEE. DNA of the CDR3: TGTGCCAGCAGCCGGACAGGGGCCAACTCCTACGAGCAGTACTTC. Translation: CASSRTGANSYEQYF.

In nucleotides, the CDR3 is TGTGCCAGCTCACCGGAAGCACAAGGGTCACCCCTCCACTTT. It yields the protein CASSPEAQGSPLHF. The rearrangement links TRBV18 to TRBJ1-6; D is ambiguous. The length of the CDR3 is 14 residues. Germline V CDR1 and CDR2: KGHSH, LQKENI. Trimming left V 3 bases short and J 10 bases short, with 13 bases between.

The gene calls are TRBV6-5 and TRBJ2-6; the D gene could be TRBD1 or TRBD2 (5 bases each). The CDR3 contains 14 residues. Germline V gene lookup returns CDR1 MNHEY and CDR2 SVGAGI. Trimming removed 8 bases at V and 4 bases at J, with 12 bases between. The CDR3 DNA sequence: TGTGCCAGCGGTGGGGGATCCGGGGCCAACGTCCTGACTTTC. Protein product: CASGGGSGANVLTF.